The text below deals with one TCR beta chain. The read gets to within 3 residues of the CDR3 end, and the germline J gene fills in the rest. This sample was included in a study of T cells in women clearing cervical HPV infection. Libraries were prepared by immunoSEQ multiplex PCR; TCRdb keeps only in-frame clonotypes and omits some of them. The table counts some 25,000 clones; less than 8.5% lies in the top ten. There are 14 residues in the CDR3. Unmatched junction bases numbered 5, after V lost 5 bases and J lost 6 bases. CDR1 SGHVS and CDR2 FQNEAQ come from the germline V gene. The rearrangement links TRBV7-8 to TRBJ1-4; 8 nucleotides line up with TRBD1. The receptor's source is a woman between 18 and 75 years old with a cervical HPV16 infection that either progressed to CIN3+ or cleared (not recorded which). Sequencing was done on a sample of blood buffy coat. The CDR3 reads CASSLDRGYEKLFF. The DNA read from the CDR3 is TGTGCCAGCAGCCTAGACAGGGGTTATGAAAAA.